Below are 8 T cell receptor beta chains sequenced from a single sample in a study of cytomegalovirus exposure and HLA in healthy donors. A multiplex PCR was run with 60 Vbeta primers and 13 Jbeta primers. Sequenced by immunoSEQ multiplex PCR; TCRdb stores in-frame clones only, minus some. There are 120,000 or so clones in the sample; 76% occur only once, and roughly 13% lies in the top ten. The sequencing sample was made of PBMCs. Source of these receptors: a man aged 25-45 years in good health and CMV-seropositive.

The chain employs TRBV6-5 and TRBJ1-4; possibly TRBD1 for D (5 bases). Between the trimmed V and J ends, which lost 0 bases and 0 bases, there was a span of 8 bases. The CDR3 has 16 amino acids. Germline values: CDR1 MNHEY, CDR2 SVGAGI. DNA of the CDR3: TGTGCCAGCAGTTACTCGTGGGGGGCAACTAATGAAAAACTGTTTTTT. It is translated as CASSYSWGATNEKLFF.

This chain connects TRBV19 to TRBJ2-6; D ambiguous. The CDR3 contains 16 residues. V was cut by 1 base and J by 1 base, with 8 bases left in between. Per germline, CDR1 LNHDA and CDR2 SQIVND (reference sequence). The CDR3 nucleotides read TGTGCCAGTAGTATAGTTATAACATCTGGGGCCAACGTCCTGACTTTC. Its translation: CASSIVITSGANVLTF.

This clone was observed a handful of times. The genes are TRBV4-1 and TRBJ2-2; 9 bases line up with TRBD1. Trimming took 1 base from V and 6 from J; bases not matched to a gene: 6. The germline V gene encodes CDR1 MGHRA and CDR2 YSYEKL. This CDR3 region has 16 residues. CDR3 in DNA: TGCGCCAGCAGCCAAGGCCTGGGACAGGGTTCCGGGGAGCTGTTTTTT. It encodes CASSQGLGQGSGELFF.

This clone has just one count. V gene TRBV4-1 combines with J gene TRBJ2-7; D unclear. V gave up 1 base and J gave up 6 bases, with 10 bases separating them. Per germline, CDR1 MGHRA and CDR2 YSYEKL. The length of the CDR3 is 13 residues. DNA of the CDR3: TGCGCCAGCAGCCAAGTCCTAATTGGCGAGCAGTACTTC. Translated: CASSQVLIGEQYF.

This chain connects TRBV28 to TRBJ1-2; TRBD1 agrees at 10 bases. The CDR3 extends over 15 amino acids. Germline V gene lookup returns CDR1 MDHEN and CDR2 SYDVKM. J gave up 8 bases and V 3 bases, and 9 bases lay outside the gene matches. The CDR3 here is CASSFPPDRGKGYTF. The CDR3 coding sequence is TGTGCCAGCAGTTTCCCACCGGACAGGGGGAAGGGCTACACCTTC.

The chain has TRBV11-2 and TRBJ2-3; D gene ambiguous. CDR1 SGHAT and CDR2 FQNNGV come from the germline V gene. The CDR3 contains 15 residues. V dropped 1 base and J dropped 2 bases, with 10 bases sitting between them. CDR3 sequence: CASSLGSRHTDTQYF. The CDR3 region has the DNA TGTGCCAGCAGCTTAGGCTCGAGGCACACAGATACGCAGTATTTT.

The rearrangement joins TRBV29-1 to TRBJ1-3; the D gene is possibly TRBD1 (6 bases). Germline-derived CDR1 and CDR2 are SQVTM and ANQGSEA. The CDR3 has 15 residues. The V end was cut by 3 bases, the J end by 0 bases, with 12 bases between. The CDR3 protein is CSVEGQGFSGNTIYF. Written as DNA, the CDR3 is TGCAGCGTTGAGGGACAAGGGTTCTCTGGAAACACCATATATTTT.

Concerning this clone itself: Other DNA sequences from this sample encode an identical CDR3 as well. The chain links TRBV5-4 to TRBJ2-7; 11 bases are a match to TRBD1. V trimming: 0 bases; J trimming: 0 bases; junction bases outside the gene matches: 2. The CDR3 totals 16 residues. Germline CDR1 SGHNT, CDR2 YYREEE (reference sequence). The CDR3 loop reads CASSLGGTGGSYEQYF. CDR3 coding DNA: TGTGCCAGCAGCTTGGGTGGGACAGGGGGCTCCTACGAGCAGTACTTC.